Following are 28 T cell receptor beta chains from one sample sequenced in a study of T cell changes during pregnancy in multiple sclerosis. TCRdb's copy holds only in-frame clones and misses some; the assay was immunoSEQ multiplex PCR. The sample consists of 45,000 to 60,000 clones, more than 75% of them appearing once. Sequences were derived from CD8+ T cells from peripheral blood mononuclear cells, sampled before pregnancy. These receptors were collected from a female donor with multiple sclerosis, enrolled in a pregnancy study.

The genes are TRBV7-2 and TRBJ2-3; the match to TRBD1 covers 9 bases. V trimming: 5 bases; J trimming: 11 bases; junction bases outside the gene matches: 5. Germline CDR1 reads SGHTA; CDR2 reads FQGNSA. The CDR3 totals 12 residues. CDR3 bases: TGTGCCAGCAGCCCAGGACAGGGGAGGCAGTATTTT. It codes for CASSPGQGRQYF.

The chain's CDR3 is CASSKKRQDNQPQHF. The CDR3 nucleotides are TGTGCCAGCAGCAAGAAAAGGCAGGACAATCAGCCCCAGCATTTT. The rearrangement uses TRBV21-1 and TRBJ1-5; the table calls TRBD1, which could not be checked here. TRBV21-1 is assigned pseudogene status. This CDR3 contains 15 residues.

CDR3: CACSMPGQGKYEQYF. The CDR3 DNA is TGTGCCTGCTCCATGCCGGGACAGGGGAAATACGAGCAGTACTTC. The chain combines TRBV30 with TRBJ2-7; 10 bases fit TRBD1. Germline V gives CDR1 GTSNPN, CDR2 SVGIG (reference sequence). After removal of 6 bases from V and 4 bases from J, the junction contained 12 bases not matched to a gene. This CDR3 is 15 amino acids long.

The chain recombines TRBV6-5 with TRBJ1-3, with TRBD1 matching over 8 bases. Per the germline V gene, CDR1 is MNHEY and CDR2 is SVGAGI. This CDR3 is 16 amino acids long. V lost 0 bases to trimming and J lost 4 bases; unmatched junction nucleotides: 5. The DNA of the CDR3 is TGTGCCAGCAGTTACTCGCGACAGGGGAAGGGAAACACCATATATTTT. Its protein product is CASSYSRQGKGNTIYF.

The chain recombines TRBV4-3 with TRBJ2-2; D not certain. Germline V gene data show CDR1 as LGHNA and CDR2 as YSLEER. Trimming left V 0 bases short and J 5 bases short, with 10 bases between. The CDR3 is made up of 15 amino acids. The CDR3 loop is CASSQDGHGTGELFF. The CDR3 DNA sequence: TGCGCCAGCAGCCAAGATGGGCACGGTACCGGGGAGCTGTTTTTT.

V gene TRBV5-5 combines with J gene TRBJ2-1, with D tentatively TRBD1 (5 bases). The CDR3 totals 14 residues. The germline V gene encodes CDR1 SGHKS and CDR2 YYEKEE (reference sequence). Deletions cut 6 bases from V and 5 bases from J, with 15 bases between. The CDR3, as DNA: TGTGCCAGCACTCTACTGGGGCTAAACAATGAGCAGTTCTTC. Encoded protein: CASTLLGLNNEQFF.

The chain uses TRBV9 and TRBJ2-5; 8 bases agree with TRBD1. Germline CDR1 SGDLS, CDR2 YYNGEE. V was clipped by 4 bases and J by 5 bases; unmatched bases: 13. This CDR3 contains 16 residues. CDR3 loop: CASSNGQGPARETQYF. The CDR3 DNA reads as TGTGCCAGCAGCAATGGACAGGGCCCCGCCAGGGAGACCCAGTACTTC.

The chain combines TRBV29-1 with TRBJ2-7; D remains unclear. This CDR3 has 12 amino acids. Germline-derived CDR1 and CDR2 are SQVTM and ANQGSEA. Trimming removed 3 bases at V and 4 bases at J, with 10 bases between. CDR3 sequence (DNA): TGCAGCGTTGAGGGCCTTCGGTACGAGCAGTACTTC. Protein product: CSVEGLRYEQYF.

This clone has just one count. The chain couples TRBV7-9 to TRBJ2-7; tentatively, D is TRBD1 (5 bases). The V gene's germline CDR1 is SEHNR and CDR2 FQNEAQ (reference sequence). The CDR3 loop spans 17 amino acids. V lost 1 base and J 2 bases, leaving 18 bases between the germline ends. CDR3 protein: CASSLGLGTGETYEQYF. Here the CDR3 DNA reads TGTGCCAGCAGCTTAGGGTTGGGAACAGGCGAGACCTACGAGCAGTACTTC. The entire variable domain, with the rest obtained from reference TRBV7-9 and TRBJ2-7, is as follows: DTGVSQNPRHKITKRGQNVTFRCDPISEHNRLYWYRQTLGQGPEFLTYFQNEAQLEKSRLLSDRFSAERPKGSFSTLEIQRTEQGDSAMYLCASSLGLGTGETYEQYFGPGTRLTVT.

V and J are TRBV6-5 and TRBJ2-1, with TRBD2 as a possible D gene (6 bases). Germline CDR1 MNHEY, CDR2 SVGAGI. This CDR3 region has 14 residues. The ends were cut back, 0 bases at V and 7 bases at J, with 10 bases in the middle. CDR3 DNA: TGTGCCAGCAGTTACTCGATGGAGGGGAATGAGCAGTTCTTC. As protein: CASSYSMEGNEQFF.

In nucleotides, the CDR3 is TGTGCCAGCAGCTCGACAGGGGGTCTCGCAACTAATGAAAAACTGTTTTTT. It yields the protein CASSSTGGLATNEKLFF. V and J are TRBV5-4 and TRBJ1-4; TRBD1 matches at 9 bases. The V segment lost 3 bases and the J segment 0 bases; nucleotides outside the gene matches: 6. There are 17 residues in the CDR3. Germline-derived CDR1 and CDR2 are SGHNT and YYREEE (reference sequence).

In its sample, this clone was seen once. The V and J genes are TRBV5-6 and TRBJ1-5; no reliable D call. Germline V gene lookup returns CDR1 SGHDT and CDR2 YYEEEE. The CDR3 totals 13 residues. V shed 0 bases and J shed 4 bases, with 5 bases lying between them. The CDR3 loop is CASSLAGNQPQHF. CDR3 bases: TGTGCCAGCAGCTTGGCCGGTAATCAGCCCCAGCATTTT.

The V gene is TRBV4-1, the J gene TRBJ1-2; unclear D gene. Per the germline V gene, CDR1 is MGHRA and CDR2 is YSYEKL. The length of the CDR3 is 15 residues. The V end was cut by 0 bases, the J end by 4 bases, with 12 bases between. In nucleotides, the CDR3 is TGCGCCAGCAGCCAAGACGACTCCCTCTTCTATGGCTACACCTTC. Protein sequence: CASSQDDSLFYGYTF.

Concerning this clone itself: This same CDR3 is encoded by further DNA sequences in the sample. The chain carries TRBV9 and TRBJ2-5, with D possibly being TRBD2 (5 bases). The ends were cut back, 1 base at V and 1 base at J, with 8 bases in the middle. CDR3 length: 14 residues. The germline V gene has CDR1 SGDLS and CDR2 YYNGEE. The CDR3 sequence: CASSVLAGQETQYF. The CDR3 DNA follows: TGTGCCAGCAGCGTACTCGCGGGCCAAGAGACCCAGTACTTC.

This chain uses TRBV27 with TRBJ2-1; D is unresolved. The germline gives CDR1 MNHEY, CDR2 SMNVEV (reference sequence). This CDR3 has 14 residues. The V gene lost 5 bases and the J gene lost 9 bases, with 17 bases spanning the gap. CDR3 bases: TGTGCCAGCAGTCCCCCCTTTGCGGTCTTTGAGCAGTTCTTC. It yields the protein CASSPPFAVFEQFF.

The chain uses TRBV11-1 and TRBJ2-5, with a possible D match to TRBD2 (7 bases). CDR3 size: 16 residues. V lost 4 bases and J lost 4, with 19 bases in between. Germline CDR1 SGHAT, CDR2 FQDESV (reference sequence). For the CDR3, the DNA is TGTGCCAGCAGCTCTAGGGGGGGGGCGCCCTTAGAGACCCAGTACTTC. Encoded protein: CASSSRGGAPLETQYF. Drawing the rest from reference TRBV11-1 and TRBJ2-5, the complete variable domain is EAEVAQSPRYKITEKSQAVAFWCDPISGHATLYWYRQILGQGPELLVQFQDESVVDDSQLPKDRFSAERLKGVDSTLKIQPAELGDSAMYLCASSSRGGAPLETQYFGPGTRLLVL.

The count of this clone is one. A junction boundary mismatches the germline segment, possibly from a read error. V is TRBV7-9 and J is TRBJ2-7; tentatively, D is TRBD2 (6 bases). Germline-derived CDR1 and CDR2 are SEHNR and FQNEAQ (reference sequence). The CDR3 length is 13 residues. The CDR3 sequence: CAYPREDSHEQYF. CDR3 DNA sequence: TGTGCCTATCCCAGGGAGGACTCCCACGAGCAGTACTTC.

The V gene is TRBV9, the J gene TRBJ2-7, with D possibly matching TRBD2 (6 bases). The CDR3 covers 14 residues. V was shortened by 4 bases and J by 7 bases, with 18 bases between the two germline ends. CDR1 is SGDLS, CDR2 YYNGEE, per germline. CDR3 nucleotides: TGTGCCAGCAGCAACGGGGGAGCTCTCGAGGAGCAGTACTTC. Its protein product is CASSNGGALEEQYF.

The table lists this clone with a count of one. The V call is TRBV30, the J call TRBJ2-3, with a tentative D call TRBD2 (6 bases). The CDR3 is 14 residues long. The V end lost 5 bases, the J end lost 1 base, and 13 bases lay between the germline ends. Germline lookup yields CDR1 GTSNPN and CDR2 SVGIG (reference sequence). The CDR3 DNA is TGTGCCTGGGAGACGGGGGTGGGCACAGATACGCAGTATTTT. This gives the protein CAWETGVGTDTQYF.

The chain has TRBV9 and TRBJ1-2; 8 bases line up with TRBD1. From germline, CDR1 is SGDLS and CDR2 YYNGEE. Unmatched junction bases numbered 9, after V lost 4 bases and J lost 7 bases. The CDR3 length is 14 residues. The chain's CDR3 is CASSPTGGVGGYTF. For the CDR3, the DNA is TGTGCCAGCAGCCCAACAGGGGGAGTGGGTGGCTACACCTTC.

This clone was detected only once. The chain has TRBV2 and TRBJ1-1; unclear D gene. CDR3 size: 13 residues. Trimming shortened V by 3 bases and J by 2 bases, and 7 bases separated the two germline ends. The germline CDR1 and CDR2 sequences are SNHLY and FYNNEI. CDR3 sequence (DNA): TGTGCCAGCAGTGAGGCAGGTAACACTGAAGCTTTCTTT. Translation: CASSEAGNTEAFF. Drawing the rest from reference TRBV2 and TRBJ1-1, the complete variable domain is EPEVTQTPSHQVTQMGQEVILRCVPISNHLYFYWYRQILGQKVEFLVSFYNNEISEKSEIFDDQFSVERPDGSNFTLKIRSTKLEDSAMYFCASSEAGNTEAFFGQGTRLTVV.

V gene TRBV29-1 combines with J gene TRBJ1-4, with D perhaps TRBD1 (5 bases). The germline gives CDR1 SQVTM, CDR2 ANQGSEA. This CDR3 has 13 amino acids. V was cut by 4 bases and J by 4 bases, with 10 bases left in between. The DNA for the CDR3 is TGCAGCGTTGGTTCAGGGTATAATGAAAAACTGTTTTTT. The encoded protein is CSVGSGYNEKLFF.

The CDR3 protein is CASSQSGTGYEQYF. The CDR3 nucleotides read TGTGCCAGCAGCCAAAGCGGGACAGGTTACGAGCAGTACTTC. This rearrangement joins TRBV14 to TRBJ2-7, with D possibly matching TRBD1 (8 bases). Germline values: CDR1 SGHDN, CDR2 FVKESK. This CDR3 has 14 amino acids. Trimming left V 2 bases short and J 4 bases short, with 12 bases between. The full variable domain, its missing parts supplied by reference TRBV14 and TRBJ2-7, is EAGVTQFPSHSVIEKGQTVTLRCDPISGHDNLYWYRRVMGKEIKFLLHFVKESKQDESGMPNNRFLAERTGGTYSTLKVQPAELEDSGVYFCASSQSGTGYEQYFGPGTRLTVT.

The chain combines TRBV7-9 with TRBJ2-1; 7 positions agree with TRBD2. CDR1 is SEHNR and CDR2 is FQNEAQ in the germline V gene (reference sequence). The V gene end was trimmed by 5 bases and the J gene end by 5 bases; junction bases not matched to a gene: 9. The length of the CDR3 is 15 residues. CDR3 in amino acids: CASSRRLRGDNEQFF. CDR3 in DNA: TGTGCCAGCAGCCGCCGACTCCGGGGGGACAATGAGCAGTTCTTC. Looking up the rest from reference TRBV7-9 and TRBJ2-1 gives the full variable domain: DTGVSQNPRHKITKRGQNVTFRCDPISEHNRLYWYRQTLGQGPEFLTYFQNEAQLEKSRLLSDRFSAERPKGSFSTLEIQRTEQGDSAMYLCASSRRLRGDNEQFFGPGTRLTVL.

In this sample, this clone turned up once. DNA for the CDR3: TGTGCCAGCAGCGCCGGGTCGGAGCAGTACTTC. Translated: CASSAGSEQYF. The chain combines TRBV9 with TRBJ2-7, with unresolved D. The V gene's germline CDR1 is SGDLS and CDR2 YYNGEE. Trimming took 3 bases from V and 7 from J, leaving 8 bases between them. The CDR3 runs to 11 residues. Full variable domain (rest looked up from reference TRBV9 and TRBJ2-7): DSGVTQTPKHLITATGQRVTLRCSPRSGDLSVYWYQQSLDQGLQFLIQYYNGEERAKGNILERFSAQQFPDLHSELNLSSLELGDSALYFCASSAGSEQYFGPGTRLTVT.

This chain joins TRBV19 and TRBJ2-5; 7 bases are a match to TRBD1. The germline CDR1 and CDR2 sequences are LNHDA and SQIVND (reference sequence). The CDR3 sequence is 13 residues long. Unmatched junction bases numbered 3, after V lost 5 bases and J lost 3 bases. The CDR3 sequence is CASSSGTEETQYF. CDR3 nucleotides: TGTGCCAGTAGTTCAGGGACAGAAGAGACCCAGTACTTC.

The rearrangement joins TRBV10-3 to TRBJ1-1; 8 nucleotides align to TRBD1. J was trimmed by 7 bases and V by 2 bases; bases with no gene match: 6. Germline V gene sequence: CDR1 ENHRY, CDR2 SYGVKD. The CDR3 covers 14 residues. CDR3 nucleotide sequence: TGTGCCATCAGTGAGGGACAGGGCCTCGGTGAAGCTTTCTTT. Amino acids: CAISEGQGLGEAFF.

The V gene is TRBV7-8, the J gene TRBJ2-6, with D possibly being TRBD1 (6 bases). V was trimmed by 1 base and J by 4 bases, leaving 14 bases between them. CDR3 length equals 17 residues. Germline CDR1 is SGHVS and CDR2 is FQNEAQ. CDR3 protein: CASSLEIQGSGANVLTF. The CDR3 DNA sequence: TGTGCCAGCAGCTTAGAAATACAGGGATCCGGGGCCAACGTCCTGACTTTC. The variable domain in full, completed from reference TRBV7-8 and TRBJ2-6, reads GAGVSQSPRYKVAKRGQDVALRCDPISGHVSLFWYQQALGQGPEFLTYFQNEAQLDKSGLPSDRFFAERPEGSVSTLKIQRTQQEDSAVYLCASSLEIQGSGANVLTFGAGSRLTVL.